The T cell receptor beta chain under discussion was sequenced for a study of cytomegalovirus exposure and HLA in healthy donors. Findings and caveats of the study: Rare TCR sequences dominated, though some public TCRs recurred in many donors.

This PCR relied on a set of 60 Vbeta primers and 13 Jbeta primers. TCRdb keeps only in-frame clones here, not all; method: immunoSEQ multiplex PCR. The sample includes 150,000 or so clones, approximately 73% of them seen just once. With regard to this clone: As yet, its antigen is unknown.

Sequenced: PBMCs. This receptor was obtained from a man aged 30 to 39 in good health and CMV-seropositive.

The CDR3: CASTLTCIQYF. CDR3 nucleotide sequence: TGTGCCAGCACCCTAACTTGCATTCAGTACTTC. The V gene is TRBV6-5, the J gene TRBJ2-4; D ambiguous. Germline CDR1 MNHEY, CDR2 SVGAGI. The CDR3 runs 11 residues. V lost 7 bases, J lost 9 bases, and 10 bases lay in between.